A selection of T cell receptor beta chains follows, all from one sample in a study of low-dose radiotherapy and immunotherapy resistance in tumors. Via MiXCR, TCRdb re-called the reads, giving one row per CDR3 protein. The sample lists tens of thousands of distinct CDR3 sequences, 25% occurring once. The sequencing used PBMCs, collected after low-dose radiotherapy plus immunotherapy. These receptors came from a male donor with prostate cancer. The CDR3 runs from the conserved cysteine through the conserved F or W. D genes are given only for firm matches. Expanded clones are given a class, and other clones once, few, many or no size at all.

V gene	J gene	D gene	clone size	CDR3 DNA	CDR3 protein
TRBV12-3/TRBV12-4	TRBJ1-1	-	many	TGTGCCAGCAGTTTGGGTGGAAGCACTGAAGCTTTCTTT	CASSLGGSTEAFF
TRBV12-3/TRBV12-4	TRBJ1-2	-	many	TGTGCCAGCAGTTCATTACAGGGTCATCGCTATGGCTACACCTTC	CASSSLQGHRYGYTF
TRBV20-1	TRBJ2-3	TRBD2	many	TGCAGTGCCCTTGGACTAGCGGGGGAACGCGGGGATACGCAGTATTTT	CSALGLAGERGDTQYF
TRBV13	TRBJ1-1	-	many	TGTGCCAGCAGTTTTGGGAACACTGAAGCTTTCTTT	CASSFGNTEAFF
TRBV11-2	TRBJ2-3	-	-	TGTGCCAGCAGCCACCCCCCAGAGACAGATACGCAGTATTTT	CASSHPPETDTQYF
TRBV9	TRBJ2-1	-	-	TGTGCCAGCAGCGGGGGGCAGAATGAGCAGTTCTTC	CASSGGQNEQFF
TRBV24-1	TRBJ1-2	TRBD1	many	TGTGCCACCAGTGCCGGGACAGGGGTCGGGAATACCTATGGCTACACCTTC	CATSAGTGVGNTYGYTF
TRBV7-9	TRBJ2-7	-	-	TGTGCAATCGACACCGCCTACGAGCAGTACTTC	CAIDTAYEQYF
TRBV29-1	TRBJ2-7	TRBD2	many	TGCAGCGTGCAGACTAGCTGGCACGAGCAGTACTTC	CSVQTSWHEQYF
TRBV6-2/TRBV6-3	TRBJ2-7	TRBD1	many	TGTGCCAGCAAAGCTATTCCCGGGACAGCCTACGAGCAGTACTTC	CASKAIPGTAYEQYF
TRBV20-1	TRBJ2-3	-	many	TGCAGTGCTCCCGCCGGGGGCACAGATACGCAGTATTTT	CSAPAGGTDTQYF
TRBV5-1	TRBJ2-1	-	many	TGCGCCAGCACCCCCGGAGGGCCGTATCCCAATGAGCAGTTCTTC	CASTPGGPYPNEQFF
TRBV7-8	TRBJ1-4	-	many	TGTGCCAGCAGCACGGACAGCAACGGGAAACTGTTTTTT	CASSTDSNGKLFF
TRBV12-3/TRBV12-4	TRBJ2-2	TRBD2	-	TGTGCCAGCAGTACCCGGGGGAGGGGCACCGGGGAGCTGTTTTTT	CASSTRGRGTGELFF
TRBV30	TRBJ1-5	-	many	TGTGCCTGGAGTGTACCAGGGGACCTACGAAATCAGCCCCAGCATTTT	CAWSVPGDLRNQPQHF
TRBV2	TRBJ2-5	-	many	TGTGCCAGCAGGGTTGGCGGGACAGCCGGCGGGACCCAGTACTTC	CASRVGGTAGGTQYF
TRBV7-3	TRBJ1-1	-	once	TGTGCCAGCAGCTCGGGGGGGGACACTGAAGCTTTCTTT	CASSSGGDTEAFF
TRBV9	TRBJ2-1	TRBD2	few	TGTGCCAGCAGCCCAACTAGCGGGAGGGCCTCTGAGCAGTTCTTC	CASSPTSGRASEQFF
TRBV26	TRBJ2-7	-	many	TGTGCCAGCAGCCAGCTGACCTTGGGGGACGACGAGCAGTACTTC	CASSQLTLGDDEQYF
TRBV29-1	TRBJ2-7	TRBD1	many	TGCAGCGTTGAATCCCGGCTTGGGACAGGGACCTACGAGCAGTACTTC	CSVESRLGTGTYEQYF
TRBV6-1	TRBJ2-7	-	few	TGTGCCAGCGGTGCCTACGAGCAGTACTTC	CASGAYEQYF
TRBV6-2/TRBV6-3	TRBJ1-5	-	-	TGTGCCAGCAGCCCTTACGGGGAAGGCAATCAGCCCCAGCATTTT	CASSPYGEGNQPQHF
TRBV27	TRBJ2-7	TRBD2	many	TGTGCCAGCAAAAAAGGGACTATCTACGAGCAGTACTTC	CASKKGTIYEQYF
TRBV29-1	TRBJ2-1	-	many	TGCAGCGTTAAGATCGACGGAACCAAGTACAATGAGCAGTTCTTC	CSVKIDGTKYNEQFF
TRBV5-1	TRBJ1-1	-	many	TGCGCCAGCAGCTGGACGGGTATAACTGAAGCTTTCTTT	CASSWTGITEAFF
TRBV6-8	TRBJ2-3	-	many	TGTGCCAGCAGACACGAGGGGTCCTCGCAGTATTTT	CASRHEGSSQYF
TRBV6-2/TRBV6-3	TRBJ2-2	-	many	TGTGCCAGCAGTTATGGCCTATTCACCGGGGAGCTGTTTTTT	CASSYGLFTGELFF
TRBV30	TRBJ2-3	-	many	TGTGCCTGGAGTACCCCGGGTGTGGCGGCTAGCACAGATACGCAGTATTTT	CAWSTPGVAASTDTQYF
TRBV10-1	TRBJ2-2	TRBD1	many	TGCGCCAGCGGGACAGGGGGCACCACCGGGGAGCTGTTTTTT	CASGTGGTTGELFF
TRBV6-2/TRBV6-3	TRBJ2-1	TRBD2	many	TGTGCCAGCAGGACTAGCGGGAGGGGCAACAATGAGCAGTTCTTC	CASRTSGRGNNEQFF
TRBV3-1	TRBJ2-7	-	many	TGTGCCAGCAGCCAGCCGGGGACCTACGAGCAGTACTTC	CASSQPGTYEQYF
TRBV4-1	TRBJ2-7	TRBD2	many	TGCGCCAGCAGCCACCCCCGTGGTCCTAGCGGGGCCTACGAGCAGTACTTC	CASSHPRGPSGAYEQYF
TRBV20-1	TRBJ2-4	-	many	TGCAGTGCTAGACGGGACCTAGCCAAAAACATTCAGTACTTC	CSARRDLAKNIQYF